The source of this TCR beta chain is a study of blood T cell repertoires in COVID-19. Study-wide context: T cells, B-cell-depleted T cells, or PBMCs supplied cDNA or gDNA.

Original processing notes: Nucleated cell number was recorded as an estimate derived from reference gene primer amplification. Libraries were prepared by immunoSEQ multiplex PCR; TCRdb keeps only in-frame clonotypes and omits some of them. D and trimming come from the DNA, and the V and J calls and clone size come from that table. The sample lists roughly 140,000 clones, 80% to 85% occurring once. CDR1 is MNHEY and CDR2 is SVGAGI in the germline V gene. Trimming stripped 0 bases from V and 7 bases from J, with 13 bases between. The CDR3 runs to 14 residues. The sequenced sample consisted of peripheral blood. The chain joins TRBV6-5 to TRBJ2-7, with D uncertain. The TCR comes from a human donor in a cohort sampled during active COVID-19. CDR3 region: CASSYSAYSNEQYF. CDR3 in DNA: TGTGCCAGCAGTTACTCTGCCTACTCAAATGAGCAGTACTTC.